Reported below is one T cell receptor (beta chain). The use of a sample-barcoded 5' primer and a J-beta primer mix characterized a second PCR of roughly 6 to 11 cycles. TCRdb fed the 5' RACE reads into MiXCR, producing one record per CDR3 protein. The sample carries over 1.5 million distinct CDR3 sequences, approximately 50% recorded once. The CDR3 contains 16 residues. These data belong to a study of blood T cells in healthy people across ages. This chain connects TRBV21-1 to TRBJ2-1; the D call of TRBD1 is as the table states it, not checked on the DNA. TRBV21-1 is a documented pseudogene. This receptor was obtained from a woman aged 40 to 50 in good health. The sequencing input was blood. The CDR3 nucleotides are TGTGCCAGCAGCAAACGGGCGACTTACCCCTACAATGAGCAGTTCTTC. Protein: CASSKRATYPYNEQFF.